The T cell receptor (beta chain) under discussion was sequenced for a study of T cell changes during pregnancy in multiple sclerosis. The germline V gene encodes CDR1 SGHKS and CDR2 YYEKEE (reference sequence). The CDR3 totals 14 residues. Trimming pared 2 bases from V and 0 bases from J, leaving 9 bases between. The table came from immunoSEQ multiplex PCR; TCRdb's copy has only in-frame clones and leaves some out. There are 20,000 to 25,000 clones in the sample; around 86% occur only once, and approximately 13% lies in the top ten. Sequenced here: CD8+ T cells from peripheral blood mononuclear cells, sampled in the first trimester of pregnancy. This clonotype originated in a female donor in good health, enrolled as a control in a pregnancy study. V usage is TRBV5-5 and J usage is TRBJ2-7; tentatively, D is TRBD1 (5 bases). This CDR3 is CASSFAQGSYEQYF. As DNA, the CDR3 is TGTGCCAGCAGCTTTGCGCAGGGCTCCTACGAGCAGTACTTC.